The 18 T cell receptor beta chains given below trace back to one sample, sequenced in a study of technical replicates of blood from several donors. Generated by immunoSEQ multiplex PCR, the TCRdb table keeps only in-frame clones and is missing some. The data hold tens of thousands of clones, with about 95% observed a single time. Sequencing was carried out using T cells isolated from PBMCs. The receptors were gathered from a human donor in good health.

This clone showed up just once. The chain joins TRBV19 to TRBJ1-5, with 8 bases identical to TRBD1. J lost 5 bases, V lost 5 bases, and 8 bases had no gene match. Germline V gives CDR1 LNHDA, CDR2 SQIVND (reference sequence). This CDR3 is built from 15 residues. CDR3 loop: CASSLTGTGYQPQHF. The CDR3 nucleotides are TGTGCCAGTAGTCTTACCGGGACAGGATATCAGCCCCAGCATTTT.

The gene calls are TRBV9 and TRBJ1-2; D unclear. Germline values: CDR1 SGDLS, CDR2 YYNGEE. The germline V and J ends were trimmed by 0 bases and 0 bases, with 6 bases remaining between them. This CDR3 has 14 amino acids. This CDR3 reads CASSVGGANYGYTF. In nucleotides, the CDR3 is TGTGCCAGCAGCGTAGGCGGCGCTAACTATGGCTACACCTTC.

In nucleotides, the CDR3 is TGTGCCAGTAGTATAACCCCCCAGCGGGAGATTTCGCAAGAGACCCAGTACTTC. It is translated as CASSITPQREISQETQYF. This chain links TRBV19 with TRBJ2-5, with 8 bases aligning to TRBD2. Germline lookup yields CDR1 LNHDA and CDR2 SQIVND (reference sequence). CDR3 length: 18 amino acids. The J segment lost 2 bases and the V segment lost 2 bases, leaving 13 bases of the junction unmatched.

The gene calls are TRBV21-1 and TRBJ2-1; the table calls TRBD2, which could not be checked here. TRBV21-1 is tagged as a pseudogene. The CDR3 spans 16 residues. The CDR3 protein is CASSAGSLARNPEQFF. CDR3 sequence (DNA): TGTGCCAGCAGCGCGGGGTCCCTAGCAAGGAATCCTGAGCAGTTCTTC.

The V gene is TRBV6-6, the J gene TRBJ2-1; 13 bases are shared with TRBD2. The junction had 14 bases not matched to a gene; V was cut back by 8 bases and J by 10 bases. The CDR3 is 16 residues long. The germline gives CDR1 MNHNY, CDR2 SVGAGI (reference sequence). In DNA form, the CDR3 reads TGTGCCAGCTCTTTGAGACCGGGACTAGCGGGAAAGGAGCAGTTCTTC. This sequence encodes CASSLRPGLAGKEQFF.

The chain couples TRBV27 to TRBJ2-3, with D possibly TRBD2 on 5 matching bases. Trimming cost V 6 bases and J 3 bases, with 19 bases left between them. This CDR3 region has 16 residues. The germline gives CDR1 MNHEY, CDR2 SMNVEV (reference sequence). The CDR3 here is CASSPIGWERTDTQYF. DNA for the CDR3: TGTGCCAGCAGCCCAATCGGCTGGGAGCGGACAGATACGCAGTATTTT.

This rearrangement joins TRBV28 to TRBJ1-1; D call uncertain. CDR1 and CDR2 (germline): MDHEN, SYDVKM. This CDR3 comprises 16 residues. Trimming shortened V by 8 bases and J by 1 base, and 20 bases separated the two germline ends. The CDR3 DNA follows: TGTGCCAGCGGGAAATGGGATCTAGCAAGGAACACTGAAGCTTTCTTT. Protein sequence: CASGKWDLARNTEAFF.

The rearrangement joins TRBV5-4 to TRBJ1-3, with D possibly TRBD1 on 6 matching bases. Trimming pared 6 bases from V and 0 bases from J, leaving 13 bases between. Germline V gene lookup returns CDR1 SGHNT and CDR2 YYREEE (reference sequence). The CDR3 loop spans 15 amino acids. The CDR3 bases are TGTGCCAGCACCCGGGACACGAGCTCTGGAAACACCATATATTTT. Protein product: CASTRDTSSGNTIYF.

This sequence joins TRBV10-3 and TRBJ2-2, with D maybe TRBD1 (6 bases). Germline V gene data show CDR1 as ENHRY and CDR2 as SYGVKD. The CDR3 totals 13 residues. The V gene lost 7 bases and the J gene lost 3 bases, with 9 bases spanning the gap. CDR3 coding DNA: TGTGCCATCAATGGACAGTACACCGGGGAGCTGTTTTTT. Residues: CAINGQYTGELFF.

V is TRBV6-1 and J is TRBJ1-1; D might be TRBD1 (6 bases). This CDR3 contains 12 residues. The V and J ends lost 6 bases and 11 bases respectively, with 16 bases between them. Germline CDR1 is MNHNS and CDR2 is SASEGT. This CDR3 is CASRETGLGAFF. DNA of the CDR3: TGTGCCAGCAGGGAAACAGGGCTAGGGGCTTTCTTT.

The CDR3 sequence is CASSTGQQQYF. The CDR3 nucleotides read TGTGCCAGCAGTACCGGACAGCAGCAGTACTTC. The chain joins TRBV6-5 to TRBJ2-7, with a weak D call TRBD1 (6 bases). CDR1 and CDR2 from the germline V gene are MNHEY and SVGAGI. Trimming stripped 5 bases from V and 8 bases from J, with 10 bases between. This CDR3 is built from 11 residues.

The chain combines TRBV5-6 with TRBJ1-5; 10 bases are a match to TRBD1. The length of the CDR3 is 15 residues. Germline V gene lookup returns CDR1 SGHDT and CDR2 YYEEEE. V lost 4 bases and J lost 7; bases outside the gene matches: 8. The CDR3 DNA is TGTGCCAGCAGCCCGAGGGACAGGGGCGGACAGCCCCAGCATTTT. This codes for CASSPRDRGGQPQHF. Supplemented by reference TRBV5-6 and TRBJ1-5, the full variable domain reads DAGVTQSPTHLIKTRGQQVTLRCSPKSGHDTVSWYQQALGQGPQFIFQYYEEEERQRGNFPDRFSGHQFPNYSSELNVNALLLGDSALYLCASSPRDRGGQPQHFGDGTRLSIL.

The chain employs TRBV19 and TRBJ1-2; 10 bases are shared with TRBD1. The CDR3 covers 14 residues. Germline V gene sequence: CDR1 LNHDA, CDR2 SQIVND (reference sequence). The junction had 8 bases not matched to a gene; V was cut back by 7 bases and J by 6 bases. The CDR3 bases are TGTGCCAGTACCCACCGGGGACAGGGGAATGGCTACACCTTC. Its protein is CASTHRGQGNGYTF.

This clone appeared once. The chain has TRBV10-3 and TRBJ2-6; D call uncertain. Between the trimmed V and J ends, which lost 0 bases and 0 bases, there was a span of 6 bases. Germline CDR1 and CDR2: ENHRY and SYGVKD. This CDR3 region has 16 residues. CDR3 residues: CAISESIDSGANVLTF. DNA of the CDR3: TGTGCCATCAGTGAGTCGATAGACTCTGGGGCCAACGTCCTGACTTTC.

This chain links TRBV6-6 with TRBJ2-5; 8 nucleotides agree with TRBD2. Germline assignment: CDR1 MNHNY and CDR2 SVGAGI (reference sequence). This CDR3 contains 13 residues. Trimming removed 10 bases from V and 7 bases from J; junction bases left unmatched: 11. Here the CDR3 DNA reads TGTGCCATTACGGGGATTCGGGGGGGGACCCAGTACTTC. Its protein is CAITGIRGGTQYF.

The V gene is TRBV19, the J gene TRBJ1-1; 7 positions match TRBD1. CDR3 length equals 13 residues. J lost 5 bases, V lost 3 bases, and 3 bases had no gene match. CDR1 and CDR2 (germline): LNHDA, SQIVND (reference sequence). The CDR3 coding sequence is TGTGCCAGTAGTATGGCAGGGGGGACTGAAGCTTTCTTT. Amino acids: CASSMAGGTEAFF.

The genes are TRBV29-1 and TRBJ2-5, with a possible D match to TRBD1 (6 bases). Germline V gene data show CDR1 as SQVTM and CDR2 as ANQGSEA. This CDR3 has 14 residues. V was clipped by 1 base and J by 2 bases, with 11 bases between them. The CDR3 here is CSVEGRGGQETQYF. The CDR3 region has the DNA TGCAGCGTTGAAGGCAGGGGTGGACAAGAGACCCAGTACTTC. Full variable domain (remainder filled in from reference TRBV29-1 and TRBJ2-5): SAVISQKPSRDICQRGTSLTIQCQVDSQVTMMFWYRQQPGQSLTLIATANQGSEATYESGFVIDKFPISRPNLTFSTLTVSNMSPEDSSIYLCSVEGRGGQETQYFGPGTRLLVL.

The rearrangement links TRBV4-1 to TRBJ1-4; possibly TRBD1 for D (5 bases). This CDR3 has 14 residues. V was shortened by 1 base and J by 8 bases, with 11 bases between the two germline ends. CDR1 and CDR2 from the germline V gene are MGHRA and YSYEKL. DNA for the CDR3: TGCGCCAGCAGCCAAGGCAGGGAATCCGAAAAACTGTTTTTT. Translated: CASSQGRESEKLFF.